The entry below describes one T cell receptor (beta chain). Its antigen is still unknown. This sample stems from a study of long-term antiretroviral therapy in people with HIV. Study-level background: It was about a decade before the 2015 immediate-ART recommendation that the earliest samples were taken.

Whole-study findings and limits: Narrower CDR3 length ranges marked HIV repertoires relative to controls.

Germline-derived CDR1 and CDR2 are MNHEY and SMNVEV (reference sequence). With 0 bases removed from V and 5 bases from J, the gap between germline ends came to 16 bases. The CDR3 is 16 residues long. Sequencing relied on immunoSEQ assay v3.0, run at survey level. Sequencing was performed with immunoSEQ multiplex PCR; in TCRdb, only in-frame clones are kept and a portion is missing. The table has under 50,000 clones, approximately 85% seen once; the top ten hold 5.7%. The TCR originated in a woman aged 45-65 years with HIV. The material sequenced was unsorted PBMCs, taken 3.1 years after starting antiretroviral therapy. The chain couples TRBV27 to TRBJ1-2, with D perhaps matching TRBD1 (5 bases). The CDR3: CASSLSPGMGAYGYTF. The CDR3 DNA is TGTGCCAGCAGTTTATCGCCAGGGATGGGTGCATATGGCTACACCTTC.